A selection of T cell receptor beta chains follows, all from one sample in a study of T cell changes during pregnancy in multiple sclerosis. Measured with immunoSEQ multiplex PCR; TCRdb has only the in-frame clones, and not every one. The top ten clones hold approximately 2.3% of a sample with 60,000 or so clones, roughly 88% of them seen once. Source: peripheral blood, taken in the second trimester of pregnancy. The receptor set was obtained from a female donor in good health, enrolled as a control in a pregnancy study. CDR3s include the opening cysteine and the closing phenylalanine or tryptophan. D genes are given only for firm matches. Size is stated for part of the rows, as once, few or many counts, or as a class when the clone is expanded.

size	V	D	J	DNA	CDR3
NA	TRBV11-2	NA	TRBJ1-1	TGTGCCAGCAGCTTCCAGGGAAGTGGGACTGAAGCTTTCTTT	CASSFQGSGTEAFF
once	TRBV29-1	TRBD2	TRBJ2-5	TGCAGCGTTGAAGGTTCCCTAGCGGGGGGGGAGACCCAGTACTTC	CSVEGSLAGGETQYF
NA	TRBV29-1	TRBD2	TRBJ2-3	TGCAGCGTTGAAGGTCGGGTTAGCGGGAGCGGTTCAGATACGCAGTATTTT	CSVEGRVSGSGSDTQYF
NA	TRBV5-1	NA	TRBJ2-7	TGCGCCAGCAGCGCTGGACAGTTGGGGTTGGGCTACGAGCAGTACTTC	CASSAGQLGLGYEQYF
NA	TRBV5-6	TRBD1	TRBJ1-2	TGTGCCAGCAGCTTGGCTGGGACAGGGCGTGATGGCTACACCTTC	CASSLAGTGRDGYTF
NA	TRBV19	NA	TRBJ1-2	TGTGCCAGTAGCCCCACCCATTGGCAGGGGATTGTGGGCTACACCTTC	CASSPTHWQGIVGYTF
NA	TRBV6-5	TRBD2	TRBJ2-7	TGTGCCAGCAGTTACTCCAATAGCGGGAACTACGAGCAGTACTTC	CASSYSNSGNYEQYF
NA	TRBV27	TRBD2	TRBJ2-1	TGTGCCAGCAAACTCCTCCTGGGAGGGCTCAATGAGCAGTTCTTC	CASKLLLGGLNEQFF
NA	TRBV5-5	NA	TRBJ1-5	TGTGCCAGCAGCTTGATAGCCCATAGCAATCAGCCCCAGCATTTT	CASSLIAHSNQPQHF
NA	TRBV5-1	TRBD2	TRBJ2-3	TGCGCCAGCAGGCAGCGGGGGTTGGATACGCAGTATTTT	CASRQRGLDTQYF
NA	TRBV28	TRBD2	TRBJ2-1	TGTGCCAGCAGATCGTACGCCTCGGGAGGGAATGAGCAGTTCTTC	CASRSYASGGNEQFF
NA	TRBV10-3	TRBD1	TRBJ1-2	TGTGCCATCAGTGGAGCCGGGACAGGGACTACTAACTATGGCTACACCTTC	CAISGAGTGTTNYGYTF
once	TRBV28	TRBD1	TRBJ1-1	TGTGCCAGCAGTCCACATCAGACAGGGCGTGAAGCTTTCTTT	CASSPHQTGREAFF
NA	TRBV9	NA	TRBJ2-3	TGTGCCAGCAGCGTAGGGAGGGGGGGTTTGACAGATACGCAGTATTTT	CASSVGRGGLTDTQYF
NA	TRBV27	TRBD1	TRBJ2-1	TGTGCCAGCAGTTTTCGGACAGGGGGGGACAATGAGCAGTTCTTC	CASSFRTGGDNEQFF
NA	TRBV28	TRBD2	TRBJ2-1	TGTGCCAGCATCTTCCGTCTAGCGGGGGGCAATGAGCAGTTCTTC	CASIFRLAGGNEQFF
NA	TRBV7-3	TRBD1	TRBJ1-2	TGTGCCAGCAGCCCGTATTCCGGGACAGGGGATGGCTACACCTTC	CASSPYSGTGDGYTF
NA	TRBV4-1	TRBD2	TRBJ2-3	TGCGCCAGCAGCCTAAGCGGGATCGATAGCACAGATACGCAGTATTTT	CASSLSGIDSTDTQYF
NA	TRBV2	TRBD1	TRBJ2-1	TGTGCCAGCAGTGGTACCGGGACAGGGTCACAAGCACGGGATTACAATGAGCAGTTCTTC	CASSGTGTGSQARDYNEQFF
NA	TRBV7-2	TRBD2	TRBJ2-1	TGTGCCAGCAGCCCACTAGCGGGAGTCTACAATGAGCAGTTCTTC	CASSPLAGVYNEQFF
NA	TRBV19	NA	TRBJ2-7	TGTGCCAGTAGTATGGCGGCGAGCGCCTACGAGCAGTACTTC	CASSMAASAYEQYF
NA	TRBV28	NA	TRBJ2-5	TGTGCCAGCCTTGCGGAACCCTCGGAGACCCAGTACTTC	CASLAEPSETQYF
NA	TRBV11-3	NA	TRBJ1-4	TGTGCCAGCAGCTTAAATATCGATGAAAAACTGTTTTTT	CASSLNIDEKLFF
NA	TRBV6-1	NA	TRBJ2-1	TGTGCCAGCAGACCGGGTCCCCCCTACAATGAGCAGTTCTTC	CASRPGPPYNEQFF
NA	TRBV15	TRBD1	TRBJ1-5	TGTGCCACCAGCACCCCGGGGCAGGGGGTTAACAATCAGCCCCAGCATTTT	CATSTPGQGVNNQPQHF
NA	TRBV7-9	TRBD1	TRBJ1-6	TGTGCCAGCAGAGGGGGCCCAAAGTCACCCCTCCACTTT	CASRGGPKSPLHF
NA	TRBV19	NA	TRBJ2-7	TGTGCCAGTAATGGGGGGAGGTCCTACGAGCAGTACTTC	CASNGGRSYEQYF
NA	TRBV7-2	NA	TRBJ1-1	TGTGCGGATGGAAGGGGTGTTTCGAACACTGAAGCTTTCTTT	CADGRGVSNTEAFF
NA	TRBV5-4	NA	TRBJ1-1	TGTGCCAGCAGTAAGGGGACGGGGGACACTGAAGCTTTCTTT	CASSKGTGDTEAFF
NA	TRBV19	TRBD1	TRBJ2-6	TGTGCCAGTAGTACCAGAACAGGGGGTACAGGGGCCAACGTCCTGACTTTC	CASSTRTGGTGANVLTF
NA	TRBV2	NA	TRBJ1-5	TGTGCCAGCAGTGATAATGAGGAGAGTCAGCCCCAGCATTTT	CASSDNEESQPQHF
NA	TRBV19	NA	TRBJ1-2	TGTGCCAGTAGTTCCCGGGGGAGAAACTATGGCTACACCTTC	CASSSRGRNYGYTF
NA	TRBV23-1	TRBD1	TRBJ1-1	TGCGCCAGCAGCGACCGCTCTCAGACAGGGGGCGCGGGGTACACTGAAGCTTTCTTT	CASSDRSQTGGAGYTEAFF
NA	TRBV7-3	NA	TRBJ2-4	TGTGCCAGCAGCTTACGAATGGACTTGTACTTC	CASSLRMDLYF
NA	TRBV28	TRBD1	TRBJ1-2	TGTGCCAGCAGTGAGCGGACAGGGGGATCCTATGGCTACACCTTC	CASSERTGGSYGYTF
NA	TRBV27	TRBD2	TRBJ2-1	TGTGCCAGCAGTGAACTAGCGGGAAGCTCCTACAATGAGCAGTTCTTC	CASSELAGSSYNEQFF
NA	TRBV18	NA	TRBJ2-3	TGTGCCAGCTCACTAACGGTTGGAGCGAGGACAGATACGCAGTATTTT	CASSLTVGARTDTQYF
NA	TRBV7-6	NA	TRBJ2-7	TGTGCCAGCAGCCCCCGGGGGAGGTGGTTGTACGAGCAGTACTTC	CASSPRGRWLYEQYF
NA	TRBV7-9	NA	TRBJ2-3	TGTGCCAGCAGGATCACAGCCACAGATACGCAGTATTTT	CASRITATDTQYF
NA	TRBV11-2	NA	TRBJ1-2	TGTGCCAGCAGCTCTGCGTTACAGGGAATAGATTATGGCTACACCTTC	CASSSALQGIDYGYTF
NA	TRBV6-4	TRBD2	TRBJ2-3	TGTGCCAGCAGTGAAGGACTAGCGGGGGGCCCAGATACGCAGTATTTT	CASSEGLAGGPDTQYF
NA	TRBV7-9	NA	TRBJ1-2	TGTGCCAGCAGCCCCCGTGTCCCTGGGCGAAGGACAGACTTCTATGGCTACACCTTC	CASSPRVPGRRTDFYGYTF
NA	TRBV5-6	NA	TRBJ2-7	TGTGCCAGCAGCTTGCTAGCCGAGGGCGAGCAGTACTTC	CASSLLAEGEQYF
few	TRBV6-5	NA	TRBJ1-5	TGTGCCAGCAGTCCCCGGGTGCGGGATAATCAGCCCCAGCATTTT	CASSPRVRDNQPQHF
once	TRBV27	NA	TRBJ1-5	TGTGCCAGCAGACGCACAGGATTTTATAGCAATCAGCCCCAGCATTTT	CASRRTGFYSNQPQHF
NA	TRBV4-1	NA	TRBJ1-2	TGCGCCAGCAGCCATCGTCTAGGGGAAAGCTATGGCTACACCTTC	CASSHRLGESYGYTF
NA	TRBV6-6	NA	TRBJ2-1	TGTGCCAGCAGTTACGCGGGGAATGAGCAGTTCTTC	CASSYAGNEQFF
NA	TRBV6-4	TRBD1	TRBJ2-3	TGTGCCAGCAGTGTAGGGACAGGGTCAGATACGCAGTATTTT	CASSVGTGSDTQYF
NA	TRBV4-1	TRBD1	TRBJ1-1	TGCGCCAGCAGCCAAGACGGACAGGGTGAAGCTTTCTTT	CASSQDGQGEAFF
NA	TRBV9	NA	TRBJ2-5	TGTGCCAGCAGCGTATCGCAGGGGGGAGAGACCCAGTACTTC	CASSVSQGGETQYF
once	TRBV13	NA	TRBJ2-7	TGTGCCAGCAGTCCTCCCTTCGGGGAGCAGTACTTC	CASSPPFGEQYF
NA	TRBV28	TRBD1	TRBJ1-2	TGTGCCAGCAGTTACGGACAGGGCTATGGCTACACCTTC	CASSYGQGYGYTF
NA	TRBV2	TRBD2	TRBJ2-5	TGTGCCAGCAGTCGGGGGGGGACCTCACAAGAGACCCAGTACTTC	CASSRGGTSQETQYF
NA	TRBV25-1	NA	TRBJ2-1	TGTGCCAGCAGTGAAACGGTTTTAGCGGAAGTGGATGAGCAGTTCTTC	CASSETVLAEVDEQFF